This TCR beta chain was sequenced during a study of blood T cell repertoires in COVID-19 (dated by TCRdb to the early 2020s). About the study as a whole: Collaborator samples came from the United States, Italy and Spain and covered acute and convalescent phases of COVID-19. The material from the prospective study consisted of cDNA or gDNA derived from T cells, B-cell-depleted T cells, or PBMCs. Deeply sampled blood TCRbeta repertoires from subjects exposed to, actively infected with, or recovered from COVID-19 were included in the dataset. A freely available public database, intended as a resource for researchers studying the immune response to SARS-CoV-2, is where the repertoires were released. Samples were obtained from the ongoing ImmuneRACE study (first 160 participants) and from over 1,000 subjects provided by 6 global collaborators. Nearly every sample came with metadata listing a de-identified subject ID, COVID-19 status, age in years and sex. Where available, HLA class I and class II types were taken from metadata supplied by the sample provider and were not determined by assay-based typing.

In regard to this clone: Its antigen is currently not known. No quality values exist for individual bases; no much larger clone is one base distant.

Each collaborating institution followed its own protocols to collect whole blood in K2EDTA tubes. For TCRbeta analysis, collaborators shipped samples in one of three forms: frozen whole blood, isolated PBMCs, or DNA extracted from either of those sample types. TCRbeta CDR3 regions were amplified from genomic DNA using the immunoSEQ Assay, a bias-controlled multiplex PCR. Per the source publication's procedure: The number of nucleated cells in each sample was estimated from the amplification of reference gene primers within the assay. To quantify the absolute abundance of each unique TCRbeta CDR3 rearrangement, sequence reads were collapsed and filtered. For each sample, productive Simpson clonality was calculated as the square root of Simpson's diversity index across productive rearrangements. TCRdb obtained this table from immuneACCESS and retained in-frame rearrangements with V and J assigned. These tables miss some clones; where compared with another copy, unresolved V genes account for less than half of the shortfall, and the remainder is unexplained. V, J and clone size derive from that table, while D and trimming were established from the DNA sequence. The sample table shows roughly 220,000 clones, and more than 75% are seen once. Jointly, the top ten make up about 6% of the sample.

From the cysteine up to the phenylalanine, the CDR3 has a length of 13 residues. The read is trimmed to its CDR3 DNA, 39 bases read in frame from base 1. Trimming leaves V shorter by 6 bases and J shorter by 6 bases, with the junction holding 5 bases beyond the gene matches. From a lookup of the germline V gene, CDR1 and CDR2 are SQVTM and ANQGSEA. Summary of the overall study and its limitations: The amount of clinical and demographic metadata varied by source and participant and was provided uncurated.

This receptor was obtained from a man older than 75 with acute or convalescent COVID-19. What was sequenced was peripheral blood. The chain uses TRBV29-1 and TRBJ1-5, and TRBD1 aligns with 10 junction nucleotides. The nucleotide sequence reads TGCAGCGTACTGACAGGGGGCGGTCAGCCCCAGCATTTT. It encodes CSVLTGGGQPQHF.